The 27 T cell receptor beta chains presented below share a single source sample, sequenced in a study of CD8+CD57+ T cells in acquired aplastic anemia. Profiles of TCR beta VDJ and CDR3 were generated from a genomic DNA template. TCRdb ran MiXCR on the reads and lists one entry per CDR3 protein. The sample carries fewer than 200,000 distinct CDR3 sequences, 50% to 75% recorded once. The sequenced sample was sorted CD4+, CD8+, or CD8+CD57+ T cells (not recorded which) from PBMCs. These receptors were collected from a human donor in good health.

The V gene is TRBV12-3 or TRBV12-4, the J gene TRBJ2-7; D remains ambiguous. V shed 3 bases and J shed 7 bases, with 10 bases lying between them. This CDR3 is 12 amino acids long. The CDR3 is CASSFTWGEQYF. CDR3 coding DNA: TGTGCCAGCAGTTTTACGTGGGGAGAGCAGTACTTC.

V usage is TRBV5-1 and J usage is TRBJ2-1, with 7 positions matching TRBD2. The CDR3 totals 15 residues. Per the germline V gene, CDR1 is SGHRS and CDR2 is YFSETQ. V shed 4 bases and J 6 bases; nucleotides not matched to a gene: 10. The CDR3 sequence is CASSPDSLAANEQFF. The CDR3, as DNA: TGCGCCAGCAGCCCGGACTCCCTAGCGGCCAATGAGCAGTTCTTC.

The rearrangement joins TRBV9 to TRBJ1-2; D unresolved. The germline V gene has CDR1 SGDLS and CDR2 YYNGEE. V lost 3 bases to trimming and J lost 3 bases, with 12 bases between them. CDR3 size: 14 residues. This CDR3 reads CASSAIPSDYGYTF. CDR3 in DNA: TGTGCCAGCAGCGCAATCCCATCGGACTATGGCTACACCTTC.

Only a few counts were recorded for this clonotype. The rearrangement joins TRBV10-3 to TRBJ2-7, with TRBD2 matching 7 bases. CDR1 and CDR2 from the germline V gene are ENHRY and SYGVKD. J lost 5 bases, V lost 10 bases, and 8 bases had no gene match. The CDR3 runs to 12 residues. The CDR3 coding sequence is TGTGCCAGCTGGGGAGGGCCTGACGAGCAGTACTTC. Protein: CASWGGPDEQYF.

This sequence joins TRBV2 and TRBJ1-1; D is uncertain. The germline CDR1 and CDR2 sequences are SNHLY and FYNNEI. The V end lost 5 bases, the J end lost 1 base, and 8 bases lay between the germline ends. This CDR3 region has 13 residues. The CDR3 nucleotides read TGTGCCAGCAGTCTTCGACAGAACACTGAAGCTTTCTTT. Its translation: CASSLRQNTEAFF.

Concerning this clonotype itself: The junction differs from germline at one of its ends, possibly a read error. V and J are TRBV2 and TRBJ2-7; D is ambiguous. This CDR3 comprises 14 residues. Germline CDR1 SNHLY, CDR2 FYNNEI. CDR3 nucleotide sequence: TGTGCCACCAGTGATCCCGCTAGTTCCAACGAGCAGTACTTC. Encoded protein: CATSDPASSNEQYF. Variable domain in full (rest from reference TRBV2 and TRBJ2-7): EPEVTQTPSHQVTQMGQEVILRCVPISNHLYFYWYRQILGQKVEFLVSFYNNEISEKSEIFDDQFSVERPDGSNFTLKIRSTKLEDSAMYFCATSDPASSNEQYFGPGTRLTVT.

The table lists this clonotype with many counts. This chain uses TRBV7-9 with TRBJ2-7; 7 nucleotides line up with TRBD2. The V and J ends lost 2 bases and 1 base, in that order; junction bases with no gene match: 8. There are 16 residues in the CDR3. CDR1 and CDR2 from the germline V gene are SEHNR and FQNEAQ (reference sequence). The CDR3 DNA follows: TGTGCCAGCAGCTTACCTGGCGGGAGTAGGTCCTACGAGCAGTACTTC. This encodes CASSLPGGSRSYEQYF.

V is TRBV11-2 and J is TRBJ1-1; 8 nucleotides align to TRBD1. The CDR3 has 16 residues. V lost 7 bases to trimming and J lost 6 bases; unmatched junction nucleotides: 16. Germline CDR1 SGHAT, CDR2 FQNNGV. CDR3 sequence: CASTGQGTVASAEAFF. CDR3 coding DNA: TGTGCCAGCACAGGACAGGGAACGGTCGCCTCGGCTGAAGCTTTCTTT.

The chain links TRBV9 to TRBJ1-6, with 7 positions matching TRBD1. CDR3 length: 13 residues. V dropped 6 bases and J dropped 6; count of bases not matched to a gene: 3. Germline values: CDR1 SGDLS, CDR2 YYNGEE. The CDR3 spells CASNQGGNSPLHF. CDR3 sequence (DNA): TGTGCCAGCAACCAGGGGGGTAATTCACCCCTCCACTTT.

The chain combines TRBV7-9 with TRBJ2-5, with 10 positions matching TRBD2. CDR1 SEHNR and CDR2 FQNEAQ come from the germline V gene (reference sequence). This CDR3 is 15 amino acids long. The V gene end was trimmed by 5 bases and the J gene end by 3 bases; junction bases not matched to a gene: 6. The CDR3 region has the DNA TGTGCCAGCAGCACCTCCGGGACTAGCGAAGAGACCCAGTACTTC. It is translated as CASSTSGTSEETQYF.

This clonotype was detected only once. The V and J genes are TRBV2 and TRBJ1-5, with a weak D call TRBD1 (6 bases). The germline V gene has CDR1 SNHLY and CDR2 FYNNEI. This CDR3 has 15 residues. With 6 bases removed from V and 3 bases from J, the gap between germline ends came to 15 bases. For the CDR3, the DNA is TGTGCCAGCAGACGTAGACAGGTGTTCAATCAGCCCCAGCATTTT. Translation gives CASRRRQVFNQPQHF.

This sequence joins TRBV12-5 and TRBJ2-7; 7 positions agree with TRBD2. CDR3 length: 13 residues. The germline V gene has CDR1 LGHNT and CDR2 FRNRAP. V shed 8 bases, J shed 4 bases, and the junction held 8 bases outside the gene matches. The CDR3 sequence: CASWREGLYEQYF. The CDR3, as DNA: TGTGCTAGTTGGAGGGAGGGACTTTACGAGCAGTACTTC. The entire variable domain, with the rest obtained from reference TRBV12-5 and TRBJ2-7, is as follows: DARVTQTPRHKVTEMGQEVTMRCQPILGHNTVFWYRQTMMQGLELLAYFRNRAPLDDSGMPKDRFSAEMPDATLATLKIQPSEPRDSAVYFCASWREGLYEQYFGPGTRLTVT.

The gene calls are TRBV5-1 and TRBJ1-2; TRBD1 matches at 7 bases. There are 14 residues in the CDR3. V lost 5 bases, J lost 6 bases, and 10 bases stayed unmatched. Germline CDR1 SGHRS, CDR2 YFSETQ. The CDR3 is CASRRQGIRDGYTF. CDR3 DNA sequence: TGCGCCAGCAGGCGACAGGGCATCCGGGATGGCTACACCTTC.

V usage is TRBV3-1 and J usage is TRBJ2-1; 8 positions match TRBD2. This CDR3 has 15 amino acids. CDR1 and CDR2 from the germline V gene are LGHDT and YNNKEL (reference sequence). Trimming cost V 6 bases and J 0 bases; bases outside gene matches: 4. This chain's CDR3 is CASSTGTSSYNEQFF. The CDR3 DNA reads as TGTGCCAGCAGTACCGGGACTAGCTCCTACAATGAGCAGTTCTTC.

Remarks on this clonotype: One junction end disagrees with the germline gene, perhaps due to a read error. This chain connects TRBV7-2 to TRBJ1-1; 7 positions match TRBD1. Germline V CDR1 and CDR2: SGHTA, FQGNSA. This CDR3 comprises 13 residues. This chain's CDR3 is CASSPTGLAEDFF. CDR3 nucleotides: TGTGCCAGCAGTCCGACAGGGTTGGCTGAAGATTTCTTT.

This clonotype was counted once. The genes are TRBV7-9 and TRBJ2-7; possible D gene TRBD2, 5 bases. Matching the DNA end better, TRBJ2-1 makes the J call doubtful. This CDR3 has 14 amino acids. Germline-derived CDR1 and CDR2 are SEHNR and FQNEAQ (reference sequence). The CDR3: CASKDGGAGNEQFF. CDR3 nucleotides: TGTGCCAGCAAAGACGGAGGCGCAGGCAATGAGCAGTTCTTC.

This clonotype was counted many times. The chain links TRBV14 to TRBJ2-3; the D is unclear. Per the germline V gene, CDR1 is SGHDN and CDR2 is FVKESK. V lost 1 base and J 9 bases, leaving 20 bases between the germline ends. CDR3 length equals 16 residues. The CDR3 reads CASSQGVSAYQGTQYF. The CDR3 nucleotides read TGTGCCAGCAGCCAAGGAGTAAGCGCCTATCAAGGGACGCAGTATTTT.

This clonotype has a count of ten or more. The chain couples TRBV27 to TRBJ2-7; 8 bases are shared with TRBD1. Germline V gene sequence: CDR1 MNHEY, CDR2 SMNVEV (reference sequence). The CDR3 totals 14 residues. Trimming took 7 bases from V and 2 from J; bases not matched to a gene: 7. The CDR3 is CASISGQGTYEQYF. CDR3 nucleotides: TGTGCCAGCATCTCTGGACAGGGCACCTACGAGCAGTACTTC.

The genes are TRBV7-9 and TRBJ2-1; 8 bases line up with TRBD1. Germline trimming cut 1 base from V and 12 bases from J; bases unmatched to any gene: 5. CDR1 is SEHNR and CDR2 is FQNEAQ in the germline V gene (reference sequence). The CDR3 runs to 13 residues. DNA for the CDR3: TGTGCCAGCAGCTTAGGACAGGGGAATATGCAGTTCTTC. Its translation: CASSLGQGNMQFF.

CDR3 amino acids: CASSSQGTGSYEQYF. As DNA, the CDR3 is TGTGCCAGCAGCTCCCAAGGGACAGGCTCCTACGAGCAGTACTTC. The rearrangement joins TRBV7-2 to TRBJ2-7, with 8 bases matching TRBD1. V was pared by 4 bases and J by 0 bases, with 5 bases of the junction left unmatched. Germline values: CDR1 SGHTA, CDR2 FQGNSA. The CDR3 is 15 amino acids. The full variable domain, in which reference TRBV7-2 and TRBJ2-7 provide the parts outside the CDR3, is GAGVSQSPSNKVTEKGKDVELRCDPISGHTALYWYRQSLGQGLEFLIYFQGNSAPDKSGLPSDRFSAERTGGSVSTLTIQRTQQEDSAVYLCASSSQGTGSYEQYFGPGTRLTVT.

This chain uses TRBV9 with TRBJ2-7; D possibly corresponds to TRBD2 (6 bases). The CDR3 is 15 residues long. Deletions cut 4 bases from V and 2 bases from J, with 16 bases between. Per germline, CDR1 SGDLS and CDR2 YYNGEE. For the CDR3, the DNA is TGTGCCAGCAGCCTCCAGGTGGAGGGGACCTACGAGCAGTACTTC. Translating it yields CASSLQVEGTYEQYF.

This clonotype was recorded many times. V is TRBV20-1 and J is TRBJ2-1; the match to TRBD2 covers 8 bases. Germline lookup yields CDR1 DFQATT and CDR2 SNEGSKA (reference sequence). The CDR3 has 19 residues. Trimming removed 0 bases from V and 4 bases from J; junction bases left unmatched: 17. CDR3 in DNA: TGCAGTGCTAGAGATTTAACCCCCGCGGGAGGCCCCACTTACAATGAGCAGTTCTTC. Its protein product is CSARDLTPAGGPTYNEQFF.

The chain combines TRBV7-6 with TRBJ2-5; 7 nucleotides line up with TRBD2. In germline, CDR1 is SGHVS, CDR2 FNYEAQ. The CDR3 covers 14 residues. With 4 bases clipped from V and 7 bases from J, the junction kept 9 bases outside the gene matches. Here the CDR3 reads CASSYREAASTQYF. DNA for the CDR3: TGTGCCAGCAGCTACCGGGAGGCTGCTTCGACCCAGTACTTC.

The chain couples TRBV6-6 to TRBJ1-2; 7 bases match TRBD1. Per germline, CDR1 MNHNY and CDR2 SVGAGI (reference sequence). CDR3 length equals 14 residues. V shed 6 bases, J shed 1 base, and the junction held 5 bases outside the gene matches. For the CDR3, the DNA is TGTGCCAGCAGGGAAGGACAGGTTAACTATGGCTACACCTTC. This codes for CASREGQVNYGYTF.

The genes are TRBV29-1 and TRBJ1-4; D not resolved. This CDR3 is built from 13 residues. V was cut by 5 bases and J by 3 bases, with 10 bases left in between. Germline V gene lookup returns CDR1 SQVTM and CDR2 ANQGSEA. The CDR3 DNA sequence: TGCAGCGTTCGGGGATTTGCTAATGAAAAACTGTTTTTT. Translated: CSVRGFANEKLFF.

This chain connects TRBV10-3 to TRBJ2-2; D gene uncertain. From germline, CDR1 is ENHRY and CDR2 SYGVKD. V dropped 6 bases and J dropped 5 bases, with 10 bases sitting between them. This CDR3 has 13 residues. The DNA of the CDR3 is TGTGCCATCAGACCTAAGAGTACCGGGGAGCTGTTTTTT. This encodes CAIRPKSTGELFF.

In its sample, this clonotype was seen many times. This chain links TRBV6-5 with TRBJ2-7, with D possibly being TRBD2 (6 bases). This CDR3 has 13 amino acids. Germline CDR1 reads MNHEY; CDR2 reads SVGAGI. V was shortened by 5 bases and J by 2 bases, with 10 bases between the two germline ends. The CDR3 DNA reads TGTGCCAGCAGTCTCGGACTAACCTACGAGCAGTACTTC. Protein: CASSLGLTYEQYF.